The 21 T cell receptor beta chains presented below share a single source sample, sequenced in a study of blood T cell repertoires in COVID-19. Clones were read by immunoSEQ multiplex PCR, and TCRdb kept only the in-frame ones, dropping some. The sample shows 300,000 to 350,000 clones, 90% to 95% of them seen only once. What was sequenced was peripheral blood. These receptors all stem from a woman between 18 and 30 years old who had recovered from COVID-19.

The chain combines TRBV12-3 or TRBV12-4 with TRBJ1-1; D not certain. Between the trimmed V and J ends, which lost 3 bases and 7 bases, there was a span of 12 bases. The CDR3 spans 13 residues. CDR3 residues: CASSFNSGLEAFF. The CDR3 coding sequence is TGTGCCAGCAGTTTTAATTCAGGCCTTGAAGCTTTCTTT.

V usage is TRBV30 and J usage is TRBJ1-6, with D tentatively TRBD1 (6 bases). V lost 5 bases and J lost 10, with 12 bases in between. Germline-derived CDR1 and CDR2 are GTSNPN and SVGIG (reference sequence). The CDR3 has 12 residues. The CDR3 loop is CAWETGRSPLHF. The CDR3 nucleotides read TGTGCCTGGGAAACAGGGCGGTCACCCCTCCACTTT.

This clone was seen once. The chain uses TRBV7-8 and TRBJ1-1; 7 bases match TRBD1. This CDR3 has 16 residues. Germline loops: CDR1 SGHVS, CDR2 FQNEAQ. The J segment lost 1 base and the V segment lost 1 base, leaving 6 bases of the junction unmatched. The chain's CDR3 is CASSLGRGPPNTEAFF. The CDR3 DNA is TGTGCCAGCAGCTTAGGTAGGGGGCCGCCGAACACTGAAGCTTTCTTT.

The CDR3 DNA is TGCGCCAGCAGCTTGGGGATCTTGGAGACGCACTCGTTGGGCACAGATACGCAGTATTTT. This gives the protein CASSLGILETHSLGTDTQYF. The chain carries TRBV5-1 and TRBJ2-3; D gene unclear. CDR3 length: 20 amino acids. The germline gives CDR1 SGHRS, CDR2 YFSETQ. V lost 0 bases, J lost 1 base, and 24 bases lay in between.

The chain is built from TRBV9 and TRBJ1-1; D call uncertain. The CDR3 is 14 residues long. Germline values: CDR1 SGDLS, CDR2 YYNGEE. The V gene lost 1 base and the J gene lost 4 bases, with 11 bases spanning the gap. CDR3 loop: CASSVMEGSTEAFF. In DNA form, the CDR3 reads TGTGCCAGCAGCGTAATGGAGGGAAGCACTGAAGCTTTCTTT.

Here the CDR3 DNA reads TGTGCCACCGAGGGGGTACCAGGCTACGAGCAGTACGTC. The encoded protein is CATEGVPGYEQYV. The chain recombines TRBV24-1 with TRBJ2-7, with D maybe TRBD1 (6 bases). Germline assignment: CDR1 KGHDR and CDR2 SFDVKD. This CDR3 comprises 13 residues. V lost 9 bases, J lost 3 bases, and 14 bases lay in between.

DNA of the CDR3: TGTGCCAGTACGAGGGGGCATGGCTACACCTTC. As protein: CASTRGHGYTF. The genes are TRBV19 and TRBJ1-2; 7 nucleotides match TRBD1. Losses at the gene ends were 7 bases for V and 6 bases for J; bases not matched to a gene: 2. Germline V CDR1 and CDR2: LNHDA, SQIVND (reference sequence). This CDR3 contains 11 residues.

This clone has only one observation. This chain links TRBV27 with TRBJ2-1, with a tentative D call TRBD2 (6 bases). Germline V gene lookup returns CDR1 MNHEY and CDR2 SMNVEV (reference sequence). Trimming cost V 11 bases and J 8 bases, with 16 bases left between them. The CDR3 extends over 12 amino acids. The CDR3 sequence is CASKESGDEQFF. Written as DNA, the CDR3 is TGTGCCTCGAAGGAGTCGGGGGATGAGCAGTTCTTC.

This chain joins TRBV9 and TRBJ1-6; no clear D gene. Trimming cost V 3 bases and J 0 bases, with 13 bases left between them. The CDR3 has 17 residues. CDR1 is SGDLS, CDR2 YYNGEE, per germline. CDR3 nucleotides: TGTGCCAGCAGCGGAGGGTTGAGAAGCTCCTATAATTCACCCCTCCACTTT. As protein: CASSGGLRSSYNSPLHF.

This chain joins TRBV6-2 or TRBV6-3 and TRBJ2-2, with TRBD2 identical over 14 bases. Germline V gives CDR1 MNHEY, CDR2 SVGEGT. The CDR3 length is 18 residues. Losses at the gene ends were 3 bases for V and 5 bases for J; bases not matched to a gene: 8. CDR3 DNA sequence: TGTGCCAGCAGTTATCACATCGGACTAGCGGGAGGAACCGGGGAGCTGTTTTTT. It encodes CASSYHIGLAGGTGELFF.

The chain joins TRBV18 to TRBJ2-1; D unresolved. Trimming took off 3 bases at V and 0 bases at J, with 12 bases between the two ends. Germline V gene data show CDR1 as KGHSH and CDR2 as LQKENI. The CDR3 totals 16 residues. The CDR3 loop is CASSPSLTSSYNEQFF. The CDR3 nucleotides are TGTGCCAGCTCACCGAGTCTAACGAGCTCCTACAATGAGCAGTTCTTC.

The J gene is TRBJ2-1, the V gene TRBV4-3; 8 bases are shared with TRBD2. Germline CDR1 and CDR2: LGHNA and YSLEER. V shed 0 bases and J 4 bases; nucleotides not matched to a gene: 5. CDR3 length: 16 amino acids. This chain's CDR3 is CASSQDHGRAYNEQFF. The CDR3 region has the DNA TGCGCCAGCAGCCAAGACCACGGGAGGGCGTACAATGAGCAGTTCTTC.

CDR3 DNA sequence: TGTGCCAGCAGCCAAGATTTGGTCAGGGTGGTCGTATCGAACACCATATATTTT. Protein: CASSQDLVRVVVSNTIYF. The rearrangement uses TRBV3-1 (or the pseudogene TRBV3-2) and TRBJ1-3, with D perhaps matching TRBD1 (5 bases). Germline CDR1 LGHDT, CDR2 YNNKEL (reference sequence). There are 18 residues in the CDR3. V was shortened by 0 bases and J by 7 bases, with 22 bases between the two germline ends.

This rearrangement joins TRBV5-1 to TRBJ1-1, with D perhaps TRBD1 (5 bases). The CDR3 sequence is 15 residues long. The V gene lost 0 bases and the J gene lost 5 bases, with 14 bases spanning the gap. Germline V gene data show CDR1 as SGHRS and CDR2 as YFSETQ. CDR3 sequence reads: CASSLGGREGTEAFF. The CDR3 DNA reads TGCGCCAGCAGCTTGGGGGGCAGGGAGGGGACTGAAGCTTTCTTT. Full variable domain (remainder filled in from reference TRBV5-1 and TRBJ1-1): KAGVTQTPRYLIKTRGQQVTLSCSPISGHRSVSWYQQTPGQGLQFLFEYFSETQRNKGNFPGRFSGRQFSNSRSEMNVSTLELGDSALYLCASSLGGREGTEAFFGQGTRLTVV.

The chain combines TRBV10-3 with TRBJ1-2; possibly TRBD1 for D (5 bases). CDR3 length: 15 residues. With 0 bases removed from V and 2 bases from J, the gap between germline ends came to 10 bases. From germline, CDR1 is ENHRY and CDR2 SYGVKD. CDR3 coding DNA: TGTGCCATCAGTGAGTCTGGTGGGGCCAACTATGGCTACACCTTC. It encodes CAISESGGANYGYTF.

The CDR3 coding sequence is TGTGCCTGGAGACGCGACCGCAGGGGGCACACCTTC. Translated: CAWRRDRRGHTF. The V and J genes are TRBV30 and TRBJ1-2; 8 nucleotides line up with TRBD1. CDR1 is GTSNPN, CDR2 SVGIG, per germline (reference sequence). CDR3 size: 12 residues. Losses at the gene ends were 3 bases for V and 12 bases for J; bases not matched to a gene: 9.

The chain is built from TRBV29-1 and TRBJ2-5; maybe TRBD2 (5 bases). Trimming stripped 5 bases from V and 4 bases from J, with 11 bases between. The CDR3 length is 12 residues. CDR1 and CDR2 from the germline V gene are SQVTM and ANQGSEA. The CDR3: CSVLRERETQYF. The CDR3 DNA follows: TGCAGCGTTCTGAGGGAAAGAGAGACCCAGTACTTC.

The CDR3 loop is CASTPGSHEQYV. The CDR3 DNA sequence: TGCGCCAGCACCCCAGGGTCCCACGAGCAGTACGTC. The rearrangement links TRBV10-2 to TRBJ2-7, with a possible D match to TRBD1 (5 bases). V was cut by 7 bases and J by 5 bases, with 12 bases left in between. This CDR3 has 12 amino acids. Germline loops: CDR1 WSHSY, CDR2 SAAADI.

CDR3 coding DNA: TGTGCCAGCAGCGGAAGGACAGGGGGCAGCTCCTATAATTCACCCCTCCACTTT. This codes for CASSGRTGGSSYNSPLHF. This chain uses TRBV9 with TRBJ1-6; 11 positions match TRBD1. The germline gives CDR1 SGDLS, CDR2 YYNGEE. CDR3 size: 18 residues. Trimming cost V 3 bases and J 0 bases; bases outside gene matches: 5.

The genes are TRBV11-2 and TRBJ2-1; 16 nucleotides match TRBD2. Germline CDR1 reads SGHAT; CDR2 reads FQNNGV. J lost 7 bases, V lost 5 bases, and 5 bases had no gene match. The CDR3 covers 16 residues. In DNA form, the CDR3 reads TGTGCCAGCAGCGGAGGGACTAGCGGGAGGGGGAATGAGCAGTTCTTC. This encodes CASSGGTSGRGNEQFF.

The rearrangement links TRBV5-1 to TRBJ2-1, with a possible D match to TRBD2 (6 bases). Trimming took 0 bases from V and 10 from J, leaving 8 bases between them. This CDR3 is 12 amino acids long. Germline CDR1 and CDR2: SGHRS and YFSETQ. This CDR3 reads CASSLGLAEQFF. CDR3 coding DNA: TGCGCCAGCAGCTTGGGCCTAGCGGAGCAGTTCTTC.